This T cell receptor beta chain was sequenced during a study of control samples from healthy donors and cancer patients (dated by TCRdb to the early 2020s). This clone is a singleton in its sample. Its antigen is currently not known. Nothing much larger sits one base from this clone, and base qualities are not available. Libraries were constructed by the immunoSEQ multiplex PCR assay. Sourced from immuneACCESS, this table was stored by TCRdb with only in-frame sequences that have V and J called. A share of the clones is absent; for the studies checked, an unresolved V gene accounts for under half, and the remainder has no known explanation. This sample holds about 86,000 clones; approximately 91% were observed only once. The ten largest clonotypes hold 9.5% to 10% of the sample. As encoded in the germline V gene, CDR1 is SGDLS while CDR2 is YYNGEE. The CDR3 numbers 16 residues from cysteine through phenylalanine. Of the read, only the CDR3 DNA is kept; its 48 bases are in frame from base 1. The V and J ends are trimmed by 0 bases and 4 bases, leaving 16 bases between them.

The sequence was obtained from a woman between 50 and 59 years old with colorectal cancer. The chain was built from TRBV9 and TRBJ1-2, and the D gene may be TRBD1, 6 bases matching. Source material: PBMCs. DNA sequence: TGTGCCAGCAGCGTAGCAGGGAAGGGAGGGGGCTATGGCTACACCTTC. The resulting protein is CASSVAGKGGGYGYTF.